These 19 T cell receptor beta chains were sequenced from one sample in a study of blood T cell repertoires in COVID-19. Sequenced by immunoSEQ multiplex PCR; TCRdb stores in-frame clones only, minus some. The repertoire includes over 400,000 clones, roughly 88% of them detected once, and around 1.4% sits in the top ten. The sample comprised peripheral blood. These receptors were obtained from a woman aged 25 to 39 with active or convalescent COVID-19.

This clone has just one count. The chain carries TRBV3-1 (or the pseudogene TRBV3-2) and TRBJ2-7; TRBD2 is a possible D gene (6 bases). In germline, CDR1 is LGHDT, CDR2 YNNKEL (reference sequence). This CDR3 spans 17 amino acids. V lost 1 base and J 2 bases, leaving 18 bases between the germline ends. CDR3 DNA: TGTGCCAGCAGCCAAGCTCGGGATCGCGGGGACCCCTACGAGCAGTACTTC. Its protein product is CASSQARDRGDPYEQYF.

This chain links TRBV9 with TRBJ2-2, with TRBD2 matching over 10 bases. This CDR3 region has 20 residues. CDR1 is SGDLS and CDR2 is YYNGEE in the germline V gene. V lost 4 bases, J lost 4 bases, and 19 bases stayed unmatched. The CDR3 DNA reads as TGTGCCAGCAGCCTCCGGGTAGCGGGGGGCTTATTAACAAGCACCGGGGAGCTGTTTTTT. Amino acid sequence: CASSLRVAGGLLTSTGELFF.

The V and J genes are TRBV7-2 and TRBJ2-5, with 9 bases that match TRBD2. Per germline, CDR1 SGHTA and CDR2 FQGNSA. This CDR3 is built from 16 residues. The J segment lost 4 bases and the V segment lost 0 bases, leaving 6 bases of the junction unmatched. The CDR3 is CASSLAWALAGETQYF. The CDR3 coding sequence is TGTGCCAGCAGCTTAGCTTGGGCACTAGCGGGAGAGACCCAGTACTTC.

This sequence joins TRBV24-1 and TRBJ2-2; unclear D gene. Germline lookup yields CDR1 KGHDR and CDR2 SFDVKD. V was pared by 1 base and J by 6 bases, with 5 bases between. This CDR3 is built from 13 residues. CDR3 DNA sequence: TGTGCCACCAGTGATTTTCCAGCCGGGGAGCTGTTTTTT. Its protein product is CATSDFPAGELFF.

This clone was detected only once. The chain links TRBV12-3 or TRBV12-4 to TRBJ1-2; D remains ambiguous. With 2 bases removed from V and 6 bases from J, the gap between germline ends came to 7 bases. The CDR3 is made up of 12 amino acids. The CDR3 loop reads CASSLFGDGYTF. CDR3 DNA sequence: TGTGCCAGCAGTTTATTCGGGGATGGCTACACCTTC.

This rearrangement joins TRBV11-3 to TRBJ2-1; 7 bases align to TRBD1. The CDR3 runs to 15 residues. Losses at the gene ends were 3 bases for V and 4 bases for J; bases not matched to a gene: 6. The germline gives CDR1 SGHNT, CDR2 YENEEA. The CDR3 loop reads CASSLAGTAYNEQFF. CDR3 DNA: TGTGCCAGCAGCTTGGCCGGGACAGCGTACAATGAGCAGTTCTTC.

The rearrangement uses TRBV6-4 and TRBJ1-1, with D maybe TRBD1 (6 bases). V lost 0 bases and J lost 8, with 7 bases in between. The germline gives CDR1 MRHNA, CDR2 SNTAGT. This CDR3 spans 12 amino acids. In DNA, the CDR3 is TGTGCCAGCAGTGACTCAGGGGGAGAAGCTTTCTTT. Protein: CASSDSGGEAFF.

This rearrangement joins TRBV5-1 to TRBJ1-3; 8 bases agree with TRBD1. In germline, CDR1 is SGHRS, CDR2 YFSETQ. The length of the CDR3 is 15 residues. Trimming cost V 4 bases and J 8 bases; bases outside gene matches: 11. The CDR3 loop reads CASSPGLQGEDTIYF. CDR3 coding DNA: TGCGCCAGCAGCCCTGGACTACAGGGGGAAGACACCATATATTTT.

The V gene is TRBV2, the J gene TRBJ2-1; TRBD2 is a possible D gene (6 bases). V lost 4 bases, J lost 8 bases, and 9 bases lay in between. Germline CDR1 and CDR2: SNHLY and FYNNEI. This CDR3 region has 12 residues. CDR3 residues: CASSGLGHEQFF. The CDR3, as DNA: TGTGCCAGCAGTGGACTAGGCCATGAGCAGTTCTTC.

The chain couples TRBV11-2 to TRBJ1-2; 8 bases map to TRBD1. Trimming at V came to 7 bases and at J to 7 bases, leaving 8 bases not matched to a gene. The CDR3 contains 13 residues. The germline gives CDR1 SGHAT, CDR2 FQNNGV. The CDR3 nucleotides are TGTGCCAGCACCCATCAGGGGGCCGGTGGCTACACCTTC. The encoded protein is CASTHQGAGGYTF. The variable domain in full, completed from reference TRBV11-2 and TRBJ1-2, reads EAGVAQSPRYKIIEKRQSVAFWCNPISGHATLYWYQQILGQGPKLLIQFQNNGVVDDSQLPKDRFSAERLKGVDSTLKIQPAKLEDSAVYLCASTHQGAGGYTFGSGTRLTVV.

The rearrangement uses TRBV19 and TRBJ2-3; TRBD1 is a possible D gene (6 bases). Germline V CDR1 and CDR2: LNHDA, SQIVND (reference sequence). V was clipped by 6 bases and J by 0 bases, with 19 bases between them. This CDR3 region has 17 residues. CDR3 in amino acids: CASSQRRGSVSTDTQYF. For the CDR3, the DNA is TGTGCCAGTAGCCAGCGAAGGGGGAGCGTGAGCACAGATACGCAGTATTTT.

This chain connects TRBV10-2 to TRBJ2-5; 11 nucleotides align to TRBD2. The CDR3 loop spans 17 amino acids. CDR1 is WSHSY and CDR2 is SAAADI in the germline V gene. V lost 0 bases, J lost 6 bases, and 9 bases stayed unmatched. CDR3 sequence (DNA): TGCGCCAGCAGTGAGTCGGCTAGCGGGAGGAAGGGAAAGACCCAGTACTTC. Amino acid sequence: CASSESASGRKGKTQYF.

The CDR3 spells CASSLAGGGGYGYTF. The CDR3 DNA reads as TGCGCCAGCAGCTTGGCCGGCGGGGGCGGATATGGCTACACCTTC. The chain couples TRBV5-1 to TRBJ1-2; tentative D call: TRBD1 (6 bases). V was trimmed by 0 bases and J by 5 bases, leaving 14 bases between them. Germline CDR1 and CDR2: SGHRS and YFSETQ. This CDR3 is built from 15 residues.

The rearrangement links TRBV7-7 to TRBJ2-7; tentatively, D is TRBD2 (6 bases). The V end lost 5 bases, the J end lost 5 bases, and 13 bases lay between the germline ends. CDR1 SSHAT and CDR2 FNYEAQ come from the germline V gene (reference sequence). The CDR3 totals 13 residues. CDR3 protein: CASSPGEAHEQYF. The CDR3 nucleotides read TGTGCCAGCAGCCCCGGGGAGGCCCACGAGCAGTACTTC.

The V call is TRBV5-6, the J call TRBJ1-2; D gene unclear. This CDR3 has 13 residues. Germline V CDR1 and CDR2: SGHDT, YYEEEE. Trimming took 3 bases from V and 5 from J, leaving 11 bases between them. CDR3 sequence (DNA): TGTGCCAGCAGCTCGCGGGCGCAGTATGGCTACACCTTC. Translated, it gives CASSSRAQYGYTF.

This clone appeared once. V and J are TRBV19 and TRBJ1-5; TRBD1 might be the D (5 bases). Germline V lookup: CDR1 LNHDA, CDR2 SQIVND (reference sequence). The CDR3 contains 15 residues. The V gene lost 5 bases and the J gene lost 1 base, with 12 bases spanning the gap. The CDR3: CASSSRGLSNQPQHF. CDR3 sequence (DNA): TGTGCCAGTAGTTCACGGGGGTTGAGCAATCAGCCCCAGCATTTT.

The chain carries TRBV6-5 and TRBJ1-1, with 11 positions matching TRBD1. The CDR3 sequence is 15 residues long. Unmatched junction bases numbered 8, after V lost 7 bases and J lost 4 bases. Germline CDR1 and CDR2: MNHEY and SVGAGI. This chain's CDR3 is CASTSGTGGPTEAFF. For the CDR3, the DNA is TGTGCCAGCACCTCCGGGACAGGGGGACCCACTGAAGCTTTCTTT.

V gene TRBV10-1 combines with J gene TRBJ2-2; TRBD2 aligns across 11 bases. Germline V gene sequence: CDR1 WNHNN, CDR2 SYGVQD (reference sequence). This CDR3 is 15 amino acids long. The J segment lost 1 base and the V segment lost 7 bases, leaving 2 bases of the junction unmatched. The CDR3 protein is CASTGTSGNTGELFF. The DNA for the CDR3 is TGCGCCAGCACCGGGACTAGCGGGAACACCGGGGAGCTGTTTTTT.

This chain joins TRBV6-2 or TRBV6-3 and TRBJ2-7; TRBD2 matches at 8 bases. Looked up from germline, CDR1 is MNHEY and CDR2 is SVGEGT. CDR3 size: 15 residues. J gave up 4 bases and V 2 bases, and 7 bases lay outside the gene matches. This CDR3 reads CASSYGAGGQYEQYF. The CDR3 DNA reads as TGTGCCAGCAGTTACGGTGCGGGAGGCCAATACGAGCAGTACTTC.